The subject of this entry is one T cell receptor beta chain. Its antigen is unknown. Profiling relied on immunoSEQ multiplex PCR, and the TCRdb table lists in-frame clones only, not all of them. Of about 23,000 clones listed, 70% to 90% are singletons. This record belongs to a study of chemoradiotherapy in HPV16-positive cancers. About the study: Candidate HPV-specific T-cell clones and common TCR motifs came from functional assays in a couple of HPV16-positive patients.

The CDR3 contains 13 residues. Per germline, CDR1 SQVTM and CDR2 ANQGSEA. V lost 3 bases and J 4 bases, leaving 10 bases between the germline ends. General study points: Non-HPV-specific T cells did not expand in tumors during treatment, whereas candidate HPV-specific clones and E7-related motifs did.

The rearrangement joins TRBV29-1 to TRBJ1-5, with D unresolved. Sequenced here: blood, sampled from a patient who underwent chemoradiotherapy. The sequence was obtained from a human donor with HPV-associated anogenital cancer. The chain's CDR3 is CSVELSRNQPQHF. The CDR3 bases are TGCAGCGTTGAGCTATCTCGAAATCAGCCCCAGCATTTT.